The 5 T cell receptor beta chains below come from one sample, sequenced in a study of CD8 T cells in Susac syndrome. Random hexamers were used to reverse transcribe 0.5 to 1 ug of RNA. TCRdb redid the calling of the immunoSEQ multiplex PCR reads with MiXCR, one entry per CDR3 protein. The top ten hold roughly 0.16% of the sample, which has about 150,000 distinct CDR3 sequences, approximately 95% seen once. Material: CD4+ T cells from PBMCs. The receptor source for this set is a human donor with Susac syndrome.

The chain couples TRBV29-1 to TRBJ1-5; 11 positions match TRBD1. J lost 6 bases, V lost 6 bases, and 4 bases had no gene match. Germline V lookup: CDR1 SQVTM, CDR2 ANQGSEA. This CDR3 has 13 amino acids. The CDR3 DNA reads TGCAGCGTGGACAGGGGGCTCGGTCAGCCCCAGCATTTT. Translation gives CSVDRGLGQPQHF.

This chain uses TRBV5-4 with TRBJ2-5; 9 nucleotides align to TRBD2. The V gene's germline CDR1 is SGHNT and CDR2 YYREEE (reference sequence). The CDR3 is made up of 17 amino acids. Trimming took 7 bases from V and 1 from J; bases not matched to a gene: 14. CDR3 bases: TGTGCCAGCGGAACTCTAGCGGGGTGGGGACTCCAAGAGACCCAGTACTTC. Residues: CASGTLAGWGLQETQYF.

J is TRBJ2-5 and V is TRBV3-1; D possibly corresponds to TRBD1 (6 bases). Germline loops: CDR1 LGHDT, CDR2 YNNKEL (reference sequence). This CDR3 region has 12 residues. V lost 6 bases and J 4 bases, leaving 9 bases between the germline ends. CDR3 in amino acids: CASSRDIETQYF. DNA for the CDR3: TGTGCCAGCAGTCGGGACATAGAGACCCAGTACTTC.

The V gene is TRBV29-1, the J gene TRBJ2-3, with 12 bases lining up with TRBD2. This CDR3 region has 14 residues. Germline V CDR1 and CDR2: SQVTM, ANQGSEA. Trimming took 7 bases from V and 0 from J; bases not matched to a gene: 2. The CDR3 DNA reads TGCAGCGCCGGACTAGCGGGGAGCACAGATACGCAGTATTTT. Its protein is CSAGLAGSTDTQYF.

In nucleotides, the CDR3 is TGTGCCAGCAGCTTACGGGGAACCGGGGAGCTGTTTTTT. Protein product: CASSLRGTGELFF. This chain links TRBV11-1 with TRBJ2-2; D is possibly TRBD2 (5 bases). The V gene lost 2 bases and the J gene lost 5 bases, with 6 bases spanning the gap. This CDR3 is 13 amino acids long. CDR1 and CDR2 (germline): SGHAT, FQDESV (reference sequence).